Described below is a single TCR beta chain sequence and its context. V lost 1 base and J 8 bases, leaving 11 bases between the germline ends. CDR1 and CDR2 (germline): SQVTM, ANQGSEA. CDR3 size: 12 residues. The sample originates from a study of blood T cells in healthy people across ages. With a J-beta primer mix and a sample-barcoded 5' primer, a second PCR ran roughly 6 to 11 cycles. MiXCR, applied by TCRdb to the 5' RACE reads, yields one record per CDR3 protein. The data show over 1,300,000 distinct CDR3 sequences, roughly 64% seen once. The receptor was derived from a young man in good health. This rearrangement joins TRBV29-1 to TRBJ1-2; D is ambiguous. Material: blood. The CDR3 is CSVEGPTGGYTF. CDR3 DNA: TGCAGCGTTGAAGGTCCCACGGGAGGCTACACCTTC. The full variable domain, in which reference TRBV29-1 and TRBJ1-2 provide the parts outside the CDR3, is SAVISQKPSRDICQRGTSLTIQCQVDSQVTMMFWYRQQPGQSLTLIATANQGSEATYESGFVIDKFPISRPNLTFSTLTVSNMSPEDSSIYLCSVEGPTGGYTFGSGTRLTVV.